This T cell receptor (beta chain) was sequenced in a study of blood T cell repertoires in COVID-19. Study-level information: Samples representing acute and convalescent COVID-19 were sourced from the United States, Italy and Spain. Sources were T cells, B-cell-depleted T cells, or PBMCs; the material itself was cDNA or gDNA.

V dropped 7 bases and J dropped 2; count of bases not matched to a gene: 13. The V gene's germline CDR1 is LNHDA and CDR2 SQIVND (reference sequence). CDR3 length: 16 amino acids. Per the original data handling: Reference gene primer amplification in the assay estimated nucleated cell counts. The table came from immunoSEQ multiplex PCR; TCRdb's copy has only in-frame clones and leaves some out. Clone size and the V and J calls come from that table; the DNA yielded D and trimming. This repertoire shows 90,000 to 120,000 clones, 70% to 85% found once; its top ten account for 20% to 25%. This clone has a single count.

This clonotype originated in a man aged 65 to 79 with active or convalescent COVID-19. Sequencing was done on a sample of peripheral blood. This chain joins TRBV19 and TRBJ1-1, with 7 bases that match TRBD1. The CDR3 reads CASTPQGRGRNTEAFF. CDR3 sequence (DNA): TGTGCCAGTACCCCTCAAGGTAGGGGGCGCAACACTGAAGCTTTCTTT.